The 4 T cell receptor beta chains reported below all come from one sample, sequenced in a study of metastatic and nonmetastatic thyroid tumors. Ahead of thyroid surgery, no patient had received treatment of any kind. TCRdb reassembled clones from the PCR reads with MiXCR. The table lists around 21,000 clones, 15% to 20% of them singletons. The sample was blood. The source of these receptors is a male donor with papillary thyroid cancer or a benign thyroid nodule (not recorded which). Some clones in this sample may be carry-over from other donors' samples.

The V gene is TRBV6-2 or TRBV6-3, the J gene TRBJ2-7; D possibly corresponds to TRBD2 (6 bases). Trimming took off 2 bases at V and 2 bases at J, with 10 bases between the two ends. The CDR3 totals 14 residues. Germline V gene sequence: CDR1 MNHEY, CDR2 SVGEGT. In nucleotides, the CDR3 is TGTGCCAGCAGTTACCGGGACTTAACCTACGAGCAGTACTTC. This gives the protein CASSYRDLTYEQYF.

The chain has TRBV5-1 and TRBJ2-7; D ambiguous. CDR3 size: 12 residues. Germline V gene lookup returns CDR1 SGHRS and CDR2 YFSETQ. Trimming took 4 bases from V and 3 from J, leaving 8 bases between them. The CDR3 loop is CASSPGFYEQYF. DNA of the CDR3: TGCGCCAGCAGCCCGGGTTTCTACGAGCAGTACTTC.

This clone has only a few counts. The DNA for the CDR3 is TGTGCCAGCAGCTGTCCGTGGGTAGGACTAGCGGGAGCCTACGAGCAGTACTTC. Protein product: CASSCPWVGLAGAYEQYF. The chain carries TRBV7-3 and TRBJ2-7; TRBD2 matches at 13 bases. V lost 4 bases to trimming and J lost 2 bases; unmatched junction nucleotides: 11. Germline loops: CDR1 SGHTA, CDR2 FQGTGA. The length of the CDR3 is 18 residues. The full variable domain, with the rest looked up from reference TRBV7-3 and TRBJ2-7, is GAGVSQTPSNKVTEKGKYVELRCDPISGHTALYWYRQSLGQGPEFLIYFQGTGAADDSGLPNDRFFAVRPEGSVSTLKIQRTERGDSAVYLCASSCPWVGLAGAYEQYFGPGTRLTVT.

This clone has at least ten counts. This chain connects TRBV12-3 or TRBV12-4 to TRBJ1-5; TRBD1 is a possible D gene (6 bases). This CDR3 region has 13 residues. V shed 2 bases and J shed 5 bases, with 7 bases lying between them. CDR3 region: CASSLRGDQPQHF. CDR3 DNA sequence: TGTGCCAGCAGTTTAAGGGGGGATCAGCCCCAGCATTTT.